Listed below are T cell receptor beta chains from one sample, sequenced in a study of CD8 T cells in Susac syndrome. TCRdb called the immunoSEQ multiplex PCR reads again in MiXCR, with one record for every CDR3 protein. The data hold some 300,000 distinct CDR3 sequences, with approximately 90% observed a single time. Sequences were obtained from CD8+ T cells from PBMCs. All receptors come from a human donor with multiple sclerosis. Both conserved end residues are part of each CDR3. Each record gives: J gene, D gene, clone size, V gene, CDR3 DNA, CDR3 protein. A D gene is named only where the DNA matches it firmly. Where a row states a size, it is once, few, many or the class of an expanded clone; other rows omit it.

TRBJ1-5,-,-,TRBV29-1,TGCAGCGTTCCTTACAGGGTCCCCCCCCAGCATTTT,CSVPYRVPPQHF
TRBJ1-2,-,-,TRBV6-2/TRBV6-3,TGTGCCAGCAGTTACGGGGGCGTAGGAGGCTACACCTTC,CASSYGGVGGYTF
TRBJ2-3,TRBD1,-,TRBV19,TGTGCCAGTAGTGAAACCCGGGACAGGGCTAGCACAGATACGCAGTATTTT,CASSETRDRASTDTQYF
TRBJ2-6,-,-,TRBV4-2,TGTGCCAGCAGCCAGGATTTTCCCTCTTCGGGAGGGGCCAACGTCCTGACTTTC,CASSQDFPSSGGANVLTF
TRBJ2-1,TRBD1,-,TRBV29-1,TGCAGCGTTGAAGATCCGGGGACAGGGGGCGGGTACAATGAGCAGTTCTTC,CSVEDPGTGGGYNEQFF
TRBJ2-2,-,-,TRBV4-3,TGCGCCAGCGGCGACTCGGCCGGGGAGCTGTTTTTT,CASGDSAGELFF
TRBJ2-7,TRBD1,-,TRBV13,TGTGCCAGCAGTATCGGGACAGACTACGAGCAGTACTTC,CASSIGTDYEQYF
TRBJ2-3,-,-,TRBV6-2/TRBV6-3,TGTGCCAGCAGTTCTCCTTCGACTATAACCACAGATACGCAGTATTTT,CASSSPSTITTDTQYF
TRBJ2-7,-,-,TRBV20-1,TGCAGTGCACCCAGAGCGGGTGATACCTACGAGCAGTACTTC,CSAPRAGDTYEQYF
TRBJ2-3,-,-,TRBV27,TGTGCCAGCAGTCTGTGGGCTCAAAGCACAGATACGCAGTATTTT,CASSLWAQSTDTQYF
TRBJ2-3,-,-,TRBV6-2/TRBV6-3,TGTGCCAGCAGTTACTCCATCAGAGATACGCAGTATTTT,CASSYSIRDTQYF
TRBJ2-3,TRBD1,-,TRBV15,TGTGCCACCAGCAGTAGGACAGGGGACACAGATACGCAGTATTTT,CATSSRTGDTDTQYF
TRBJ2-7,TRBD2,-,TRBV4-3,TGCGCCAGCAGCCAGGGACTAGCGGGAGCCTACGAGCAGTACTTC,CASSQGLAGAYEQYF
TRBJ2-1,-,-,TRBV12-3/TRBV12-4,TGTGCCAGCAGTTTAGCGGGGGGGCTATATAATGAGCAGTTCTTC,CASSLAGGLYNEQFF
TRBJ2-1,TRBD2,once,TRBV9,TGTGCCAGCAGCGGGCGGGGGTCCTACAATGAGCAGTTCTTC,CASSGRGSYNEQFF
TRBJ2-7,-,-,TRBV12-3/TRBV12-4,TGTGCCAGCAGTTTGTGGAGGGGCTACGAGCAGTACTTC,CASSLWRGYEQYF
TRBJ2-2,-,-,TRBV24-1,TGTGCCTCGCGGGGGCCCACCGGGGAGCTGTTTTTT,CASRGPTGELFF
TRBJ1-2,TRBD1,-,TRBV28,TGTGCCAGTCAGGGGGCACATGGCTACACCTTC,CASQGAHGYTF
TRBJ1-2,-,-,TRBV19,TGTGCCAGTAGTTACGGGGAGATCTATGGCTACACCTTC,CASSYGEIYGYTF
TRBJ2-6,-,-,TRBV4-1,TGCGCCAGCAGTTTTGAGGGGGCCAACGTCCTGACTTTC,CASSFEGANVLTF
TRBJ2-1,-,-,TRBV4-1,TGCGCCAGCAGCCAAGGGACTTACCGGTTCTTC,CASSQGTYRFF
TRBJ1-2,-,-,TRBV15,TGTGCCACCAGCTCCACCCGAAGGGGGAGGGGGGCAGGCTATGGCTACACCTTC,CATSSTRRGRGAGYGYTF
TRBJ2-7,-,-,TRBV11-1,TGTGCCAGCAGCTTAGGCCGGGACGGACTCTACGAGCAGTACTTC,CASSLGRDGLYEQYF
TRBJ2-7,TRBD1,-,TRBV14,TGTGCCAGCAGCCAAGATACGGGCCCACAGGGGCGTCAGCTTGATTACGAGCAGTACTTC,CASSQDTGPQGRQLDYEQYF
TRBJ1-2,-,-,TRBV20-1,TGCAGTGCTAGAGATGTAAAGGAAAACTATGGCTACACCTTC,CSARDVKENYGYTF
TRBJ2-7,TRBD1,few,TRBV29-1,TGCAGCGTTGAAGATCAGGACAGGGAGCACTACGAGCAGTACTTC,CSVEDQDREHYEQYF
TRBJ2-1,-,-,TRBV7-9,TGTGCCAGCAGAGACACTAGTCTTGAGCAGTTCTTC,CASRDTSLEQFF
TRBJ2-7,-,-,TRBV20-1,TGCAGTGCTGAAACCAGGGGCCCGACCTACGAGCAGTACTTC,CSAETRGPTYEQYF
TRBJ1-5,-,-,TRBV27,TGTGCCAGCAGTCCCCGGGTGGGCTACGGGGGCAATCAGCCCCAGCATTTT,CASSPRVGYGGNQPQHF
TRBJ2-7,TRBD2,-,TRBV28,TGTGCCAGCAGTTCCCTGACTAGCGGGGGGCGGGACTACGAGCAGTACTTC,CASSSLTSGGRDYEQYF
TRBJ2-5,-,-,TRBV9,TGTGCCAGCAGCGCTCCCCGTGGGACCCAGTACTTC,CASSAPRGTQYF
TRBJ2-7,-,-,TRBV7-9,TGTGCCAGCAGGTTGGGGTTAGAGTACGAGCAGTACTTC,CASRLGLEYEQYF
TRBJ2-5,-,-,TRBV7-9,TGTGCCAGCAGCTCGCTTCAGGGACTTCAAGAGACCCAGTACTTC,CASSSLQGLQETQYF
TRBJ2-1,TRBD2,once,TRBV5-4,TGTGCCAGCAGGTCCCGGGGGGGCAATGAGCAGTTCTTC,CASRSRGGNEQFF
TRBJ2-7,TRBD2,-,TRBV20-1,TGCAGTGCTACCCAGAGGACTAGCGGGAGCCCAGAGATTCAGGAGCAGTACTTC,CSATQRTSGSPEIQEQYF
TRBJ1-5,-,once,TRBV15,TGTGCCACCAGCAGAGACGGCAGGGGAAGCGATCAGCCCCAGCATTTT,CATSRDGRGSDQPQHF
TRBJ2-1,-,few,TRBV28,TGTGCCAGCAGTTTAGAGAGCTCCTACAATGAGCAGTTCTTC,CASSLESSYNEQFF
TRBJ1-2,TRBD1,-,TRBV4-3,TGCGCCAGCAGCCAAGATTTGGGCGACAGGGTGGCTGGCTACACCTTC,CASSQDLGDRVAGYTF
TRBJ2-3,TRBD2,-,TRBV29-1,TGCAGCCTTCGACTAGCGGGAGGCACAGATACGCAGTATTTT,CSLRLAGGTDTQYF
TRBJ2-7,-,-,TRBV29-1,TGCAGCGTTGAAGGAGTGGGGTACGAGCAGTACTTC,CSVEGVGYEQYF
TRBJ2-7,-,-,TRBV28,TGTGCCAGCAGTTTCCCCCTCGAAGCTAGCGTCGCCTACGAGCAGTACTTC,CASSFPLEASVAYEQYF